The clone carrying this T cell receptor beta chain was counted only a few times. Antigen: not known. Trimming took 5 bases from V and 4 from J, leaving 11 bases between them. The CDR3 spans 13 residues. Germline V gives CDR1 LNHDA, CDR2 SQIVND (reference sequence). This specimen belongs to a study of cytomegalovirus exposure and HLA in healthy donors. Study-wide findings and caveats: According to a later analysis, donors in an Asian-associated ancestry cluster reportedly had fewer N-insertions than the approximately 670-donor mean.

PCR used 60 Vbeta primers and 13 Jbeta primers. The data were produced by immunoSEQ multiplex PCR, yet TCRdb's version contains in-frame clones alone and is incomplete. Of about 80,000 clones in the sample, around 60% were seen once. V usage is TRBV19 and J usage is TRBJ1-1; D is ambiguous. This TCR was recovered from a male donor in good health and CMV-seropositive. Specimen: PBMCs. The CDR3, as DNA: TGTGCCAGTAGTTTGATGGCGGGCACTGAAGCTTTCTTT. The encoded protein is CASSLMAGTEAFF. Supplemented by reference TRBV19 and TRBJ1-1, the full variable domain reads DGGITQSPKYLFRKEGQNVTLSCEQNLNHDAMYWYRQDPGQGLRLIYYSQIVNDFQKGDIAEGYSVSREKKESFPLTVTSAQKNPTAFYLCASSLMAGTEAFFGQGTRLTVV.